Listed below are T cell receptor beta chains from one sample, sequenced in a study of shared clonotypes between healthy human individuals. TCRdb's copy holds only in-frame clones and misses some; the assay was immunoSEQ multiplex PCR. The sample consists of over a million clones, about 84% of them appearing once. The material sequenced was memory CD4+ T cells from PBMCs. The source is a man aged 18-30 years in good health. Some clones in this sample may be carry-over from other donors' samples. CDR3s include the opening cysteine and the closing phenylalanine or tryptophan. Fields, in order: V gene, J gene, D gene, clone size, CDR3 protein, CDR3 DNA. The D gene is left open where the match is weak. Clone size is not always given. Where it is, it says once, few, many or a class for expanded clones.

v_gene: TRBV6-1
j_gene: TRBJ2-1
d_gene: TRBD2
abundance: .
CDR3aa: CASSATSEWVF
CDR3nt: TGTGCCAGCAGTGCAACTAGCGAGTGGGTCTTC

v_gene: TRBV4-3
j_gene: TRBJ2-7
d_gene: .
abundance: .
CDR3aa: CASSQEVITNEQYF
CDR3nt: TGCGCCAGCAGCCAAGAGGTAATTACTAACGAGCAGTACTTC

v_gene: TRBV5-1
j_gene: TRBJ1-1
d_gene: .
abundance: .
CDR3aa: CASSLEGQSGAFF
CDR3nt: TGCGCCAGCAGCTTGGAGGGGCAGTCAGGGGCTTTCTTT

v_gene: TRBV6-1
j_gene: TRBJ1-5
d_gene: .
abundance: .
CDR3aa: CASTFTVNQPQHF
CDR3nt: TGTGCCAGCACATTTACGGTTAACCAGCCCCAGCATTTT

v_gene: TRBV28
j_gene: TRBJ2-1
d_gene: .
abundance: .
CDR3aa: CASTYAGLTYPYNEQFF
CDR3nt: TGTGCCAGCACCTACGCCGGACTGACCTACCCCTACAATGAGCAGTTCTTC

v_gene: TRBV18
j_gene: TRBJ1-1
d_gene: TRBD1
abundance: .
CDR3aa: CASSQRDRVGAFF
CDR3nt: TGTGCCAGCTCCCAGAGGGACAGGGTCGGAGCTTTCTTT

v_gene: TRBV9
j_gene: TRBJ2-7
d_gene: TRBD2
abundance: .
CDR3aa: CASSVGSGRGGYEQYF
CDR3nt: TGTGCCAGCAGCGTAGGATCGGGCCGCGGGGGGTACGAGCAGTACTTC

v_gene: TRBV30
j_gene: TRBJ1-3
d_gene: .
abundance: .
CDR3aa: CACTGTEGSGNTIYF
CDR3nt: TGTGCCTGTACCGGGACGGAAGGCTCTGGAAACACCATATATTTT

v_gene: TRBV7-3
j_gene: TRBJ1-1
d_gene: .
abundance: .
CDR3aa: CASSQTGSTEAFF
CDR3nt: TGTGCCAGCAGCCAGACTGGGAGCACTGAAGCTTTCTTT

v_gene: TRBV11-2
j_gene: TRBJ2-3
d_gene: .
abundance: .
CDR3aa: CASSLASSFDTQYF
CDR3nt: TGTGCCAGCAGCTTAGCATCAAGTTTTGATACGCAGTATTTT

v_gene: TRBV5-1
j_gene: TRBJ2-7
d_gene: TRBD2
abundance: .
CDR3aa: CASSLSAGGEHEQYF
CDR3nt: TGCGCCAGCAGCCTCTCAGCGGGAGGGGAACACGAGCAGTACTTC

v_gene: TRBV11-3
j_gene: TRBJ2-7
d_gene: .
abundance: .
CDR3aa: CASSFGESYEQYF
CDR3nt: TGTGCCAGCAGCTTCGGGGAGTCCTACGAGCAGTACTTC

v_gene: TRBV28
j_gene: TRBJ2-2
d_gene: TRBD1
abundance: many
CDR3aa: CASRLGGSPGELFF
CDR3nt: TGTGCCAGCAGGTTAGGGGGCTCTCCCGGGGAGCTGTTTTTT

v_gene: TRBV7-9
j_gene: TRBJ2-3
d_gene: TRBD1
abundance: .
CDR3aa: CASSSTGITDTQYF
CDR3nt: TGTGCCAGCAGTTCGACAGGGATCACAGATACGCAGTATTTT

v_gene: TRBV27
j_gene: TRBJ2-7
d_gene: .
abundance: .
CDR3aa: CASSFSPGVGSYEQYF
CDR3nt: TGTGCCAGCAGTTTCTCTCCGGGAGTGGGTTCCTACGAGCAGTACTTC

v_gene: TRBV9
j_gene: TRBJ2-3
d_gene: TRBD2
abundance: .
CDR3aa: CASSPGGLAGGVTDTQYF
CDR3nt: TGTGCCAGCAGCCCTGGGGGACTAGCGGGAGGGGTGACAGATACGCAGTATTTT

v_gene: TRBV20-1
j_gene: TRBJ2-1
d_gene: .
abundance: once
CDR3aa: CSAYANNEQFF
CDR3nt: TGCAGTGCTTACGCTAACAATGAGCAGTTCTTC

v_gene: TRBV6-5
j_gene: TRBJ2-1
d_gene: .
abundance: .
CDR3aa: CASSSPGGSAYNEQFF
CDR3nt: TGTGCCAGCAGTTCCCCTGGGGGGAGCGCATACAATGAGCAGTTCTTC

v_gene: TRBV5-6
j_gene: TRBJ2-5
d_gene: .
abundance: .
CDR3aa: CASSLGVLGGGETQYF
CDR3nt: TGTGCCAGCAGCTTGGGAGTTTTGGGTGGCGGTGAGACCCAGTACTTC

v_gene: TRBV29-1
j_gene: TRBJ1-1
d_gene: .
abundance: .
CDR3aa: CSVEKQLNTEAFF
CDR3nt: TGCAGCGTTGAAAAACAATTGAACACTGAAGCTTTCTTT

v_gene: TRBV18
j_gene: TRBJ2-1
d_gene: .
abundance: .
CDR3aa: CASSPHPATPGAEQFF
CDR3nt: TGTGCCAGCTCACCACATCCAGCGACCCCAGGGGCTGAGCAGTTCTTC

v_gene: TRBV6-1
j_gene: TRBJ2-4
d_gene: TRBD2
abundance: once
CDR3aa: CASSALRTSGIQYF
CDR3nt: TGTGCCAGCAGTGCCTTAAGGACTAGCGGCATTCAGTACTTC

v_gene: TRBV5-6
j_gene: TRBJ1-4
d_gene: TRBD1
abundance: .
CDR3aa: CASSRDRGLEKLFF
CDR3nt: TGTGCCAGCAGCAGAGACAGGGGGCTTGAAAAACTGTTTTTT

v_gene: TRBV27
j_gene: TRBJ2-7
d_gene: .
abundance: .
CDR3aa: CASSLSYGGALEQYF
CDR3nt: TGTGCCAGCAGTTTATCCTATGGGGGGGCGCTCGAGCAGTACTTC

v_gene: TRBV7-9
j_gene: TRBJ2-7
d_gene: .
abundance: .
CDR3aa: CASSLAGGGEQYF
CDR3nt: TGTGCCAGCAGCTTAGCGGGAGGTGGCGAGCAGTACTTC

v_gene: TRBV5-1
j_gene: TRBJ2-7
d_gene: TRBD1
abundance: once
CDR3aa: CASSTTGPSYEQYF
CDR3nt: TGCGCCAGCAGCACGACAGGGCCGTCCTACGAGCAGTACTTC

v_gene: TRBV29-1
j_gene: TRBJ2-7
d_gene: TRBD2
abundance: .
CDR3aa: CSVGREGSEQYF
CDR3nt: TGCAGCGTTGGGCGGGAGGGCTCCGAGCAGTACTTC

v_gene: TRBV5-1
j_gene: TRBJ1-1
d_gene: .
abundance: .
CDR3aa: CASSPAVGRGTEAFF
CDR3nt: TGCGCCAGCAGCCCCGCGGTAGGGAGGGGCACTGAAGCTTTCTTT

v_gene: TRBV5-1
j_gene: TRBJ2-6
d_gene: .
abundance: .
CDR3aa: CASSLVTGSYTGANVLTF
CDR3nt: TGCGCCAGCAGCCTGGTGACTGGCTCTTACACTGGGGCCAACGTCCTGACTTTC

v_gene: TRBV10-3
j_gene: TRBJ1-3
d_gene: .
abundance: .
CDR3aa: CAISISPPGPISGNTIYF
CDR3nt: TGTGCCATCAGCATTTCCCCCCCTGGCCCGATCTCTGGAAACACCATATATTTT

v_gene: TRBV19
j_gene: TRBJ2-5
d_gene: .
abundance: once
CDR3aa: CASSISGAETQYF
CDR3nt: TGTGCCAGTAGTATCTCTGGGGCGGAGACCCAGTACTTC

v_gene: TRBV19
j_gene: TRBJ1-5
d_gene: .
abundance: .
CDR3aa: CASSLPGALGQPQHF
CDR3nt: TGTGCCAGTAGTCTCCCCGGGGCGTTAGGGCAGCCCCAGCATTTT

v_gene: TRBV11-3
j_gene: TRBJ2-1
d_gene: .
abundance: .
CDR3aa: CASSLGPTKDEQFF
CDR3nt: TGTGCCAGCAGCTTAGGGCCTACTAAGGATGAGCAGTTCTTC

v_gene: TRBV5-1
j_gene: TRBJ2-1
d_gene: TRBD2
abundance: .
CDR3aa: CASSSTSGSVFEQFF
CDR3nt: TGCGCCAGCAGCTCGACTAGCGGGAGTGTATTTGAGCAGTTCTTC

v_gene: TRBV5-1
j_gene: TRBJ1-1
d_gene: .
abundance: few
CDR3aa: CASMRDPNTEAFF
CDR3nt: TGCGCCAGCATGAGGGACCCGAACACTGAAGCTTTCTTT

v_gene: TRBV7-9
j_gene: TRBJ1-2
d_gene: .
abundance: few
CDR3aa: CASSWSGYTF
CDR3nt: TGTGCCAGCAGCTGGAGTGGCTACACCTTC

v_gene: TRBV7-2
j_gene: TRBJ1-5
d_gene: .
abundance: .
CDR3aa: CASSLGGTGGSGQPQHF
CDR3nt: TGTGCCAGCAGCTTAGGTGGTACCGGGGGGAGCGGCCAGCCCCAGCATTTT

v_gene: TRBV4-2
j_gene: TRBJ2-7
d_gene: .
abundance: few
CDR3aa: CASSQDTGSWEEQYF
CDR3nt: TGTGCCAGCAGCCAAGATACTGGCTCCTGGGAGGAGCAGTACTTC